The next 21 T cell receptor beta chains were all read from a single sample in a study of blood T cell repertoires in COVID-19. The table came from immunoSEQ multiplex PCR; TCRdb's copy has only in-frame clones and leaves some out. The top ten hold 29% of the sample, which has approximately 84,000 clones, 75% to 85% seen once. The sample consisted of peripheral blood. These receptors all come from a woman of 80 years or more with acute or convalescent COVID-19.

The chain recombines TRBV25-1 with TRBJ2-3; D might be TRBD1 (6 bases). Germline lookup yields CDR1 MGHDK and CDR2 SYGVNS. V was clipped by 1 base and J by 8 bases, with 16 bases between them. The CDR3 extends over 15 amino acids. CDR3 in amino acids: CASSEFGTQGTTQYF. The CDR3 DNA is TGTGCCAGCAGTGAATTTGGGACACAGGGAACTACGCAGTATTTT. The complete variable domain, with remaining parts taken from reference TRBV25-1 and TRBJ2-3, reads EADIYQTPRYLVIGTGKKITLECSQTMGHDKMYWYQQDPGMELHLIHYSYGVNSTEKGDLSSESTVSRIRTEHFPLTLESARPSHTSQYLCASSEFGTQGTTQYFGPGTRLTVL.

V is TRBV6-6 and J is TRBJ2-7, with 11 bases aligning to TRBD2. The ends lost 4 bases at V and 5 bases at J; junction bases unmatched: 10. CDR1 is MNHNY, CDR2 SVGAGI, per germline (reference sequence). The CDR3 runs to 16 residues. CDR3 in DNA: TGTGCCAGCAGTTGGGGTCGGGTAGCGGGAGGGGACGAGCAGTACTTC. Its translation: CASSWGRVAGGDEQYF.

The CDR3 DNA reads as TGTGCCAGCAGCCCTAGCACAGGGGGAAGGACTGAAGCTTTCTTT. It is translated as CASSPSTGGRTEAFF. The chain joins TRBV5-6 to TRBJ1-1; TRBD1 matches 8 bases. In germline, CDR1 is SGHDT, CDR2 YYEEEE. The V gene end was trimmed by 4 bases and the J gene end by 5 bases; junction bases not matched to a gene: 10. CDR3 length: 15 amino acids.

J is TRBJ2-2 and V is TRBV7-2, with 8 positions matching TRBD1. Germline V CDR1 and CDR2: SGHTA, FQGNSA. V lost 2 bases, J lost 2 bases, and 4 bases stayed unmatched. The CDR3 consists of 16 residues. CDR3 sequence reads: CASSLQGARNTGELFF. CDR3 nucleotide sequence: TGTGCCAGCAGCTTACAGGGGGCCAGAAACACCGGGGAGCTGTTTTTT.

Only a few counts were recorded for this clone. The rearrangement uses TRBV5-1 and TRBJ2-7; 9 bases map to TRBD1. The CDR3 is made up of 16 amino acids. Germline-derived CDR1 and CDR2 are SGHRS and YFSETQ. V lost 4 bases, J lost 0 bases, and 8 bases stayed unmatched. CDR3 protein: CASSQQGAPSSYEQYF. Written as DNA, the CDR3 is TGCGCCAGCAGCCAACAGGGGGCGCCCAGCTCCTACGAGCAGTACTTC.

The chain links TRBV5-1 to TRBJ2-7; perhaps TRBD2 as D (6 bases). The V end was cut by 0 bases, the J end by 7 bases, with 14 bases between. CDR1 is SGHRS and CDR2 is YFSETQ in the germline V gene. The CDR3 runs to 14 residues. The chain's CDR3 is CASSLVAEGVEQYF. The CDR3 DNA sequence: TGCGCCAGCAGCTTGGTAGCGGAGGGTGTGGAGCAGTACTTC.

The rearrangement joins TRBV28 to TRBJ2-7, with D possibly being TRBD1 (5 bases). The CDR3 is made up of 12 amino acids. V lost 4 bases, J lost 8 bases, and 12 bases lay in between. Germline CDR1 reads MDHEN; CDR2 reads SYDVKM. The CDR3 nucleotides read TGTGCCAGCAGTTGGGGCAAGGGCAAGCAGTACTTC. It specifies CASSWGKGKQYF.

V and J are TRBV27 and TRBJ2-3, with 10 positions matching TRBD2. The CDR3 loop spans 14 amino acids. The trim removed 11 bases at V and 5 bases at J, leaving 10 bases unmatched. Looked up from germline, CDR1 is MNHEY and CDR2 is SMNVEV (reference sequence). The CDR3 region is CAAALAGEQDTQYF. The DNA for the CDR3 is TGTGCCGCCGCTCTAGCGGGAGAGCAAGATACGCAGTATTTT.

This clone occurred once. The V and J genes are TRBV10-3 and TRBJ2-1; 13 bases agree with TRBD2. V was pared by 4 bases and J by 1 base, with 1 base of the junction left unmatched. Germline-derived CDR1 and CDR2 are ENHRY and SYGVKD. The CDR3 has 16 amino acids. Written as DNA, the CDR3 is TGTGCCATCAGTGGGGGACTAGCGGGATCCTACAATGAGCAGTTCTTC. It codes for CAISGGLAGSYNEQFF.

The rearrangement joins TRBV3-1 (or the pseudogene TRBV3-2) to TRBJ1-2; 9 bases are a match to TRBD1. There are 14 residues in the CDR3. The ends lost 6 bases at V and 5 bases at J; junction bases unmatched: 7. Per the germline V gene, CDR1 is LGHDT and CDR2 is YNNKEL (reference sequence). In DNA form, the CDR3 reads TGTGCCAGCAGTTGGACAGGGGCCGTATATGGCTACACCTTC. Translating it yields CASSWTGAVYGYTF.

This clone was seen only once. V and J are TRBV23-1 and TRBJ2-7; TRBD1 matches 8 bases. TRBV23-1 is given ORF status, its function remaining uncertain. This CDR3 contains 15 residues. J gave up 2 bases and V 0 bases, and 3 bases lay outside the gene matches. The CDR3 loop is CASSQSGTGPYEQYF. CDR3 bases: TGCGCCAGCAGTCAATCAGGGACAGGACCCTACGAGCAGTACTTC.

A single count supports this clone. V usage is TRBV7-8 and J usage is TRBJ1-3; TRBD1 matches 10 bases. The CDR3 consists of 19 residues. Germline V CDR1 and CDR2: SGHVS, FQNEAQ. With V trimmed by 1 base and J by 2 bases, 11 bases remained unmatched. The CDR3 DNA follows: TGTGCCAGCAGCTTAGTTGCAGGACAGGGGGTCAGGGCTGGAAACACCATATATTTT. This codes for CASSLVAGQGVRAGNTIYF.

This chain links TRBV7-2 with TRBJ2-3; 13 bases line up with TRBD2. The CDR3 is made up of 20 amino acids. The junction had 10 bases not matched to a gene; V was cut back by 0 bases and J by 1 base. In germline, CDR1 is SGHTA, CDR2 FQGNSA. CDR3 loop: CASSLARGLGLAGRTDTQYF. CDR3 in DNA: TGTGCCAGCAGCTTAGCTAGGGGGTTGGGACTAGCGGGACGCACAGATACGCAGTATTTT. Looking up the rest from reference TRBV7-2 and TRBJ2-3 gives the full variable domain: GAGVSQSPSNKVTEKGKDVELRCDPISGHTALYWYRQSLGQGLEFLIYFQGNSAPDKSGLPSDRFSAERTGGSVSTLTIQRTQQEDSAVYLCASSLARGLGLAGRTDTQYFGPGTRLTVL.

The chain couples TRBV6-6 to TRBJ2-1; 11 bases fit TRBD2. Trimming removed 5 bases from V and 2 bases from J; junction bases left unmatched: 8. Germline lookup yields CDR1 MNHNY and CDR2 SVGAGI (reference sequence). This CDR3 comprises 17 residues. CDR3 region: CASSQLAGEVPYNEQFF. CDR3 nucleotides: TGTGCCAGCAGTCAACTAGCGGGAGAGGTCCCCTACAATGAGCAGTTCTTC.

The genes are TRBV3-1 (or the pseudogene TRBV3-2) and TRBJ2-1, with 8 bases that match TRBD2. CDR1 is LGHDT, CDR2 YNNKEL, per germline (reference sequence). The CDR3 loop spans 15 amino acids. The trim removed 0 bases at V and 6 bases at J, leaving 4 bases unmatched. CDR3 DNA: TGTGCCAGCAGCCAAGAAAGCGGGAGACGCAATGAGCAGTTCTTC. Translation gives CASSQESGRRNEQFF.

The chain carries TRBV5-1 and TRBJ2-5; 7 bases are shared with TRBD2. The CDR3 length is 16 residues. The germline V gene has CDR1 SGHRS and CDR2 YFSETQ. Trimming took 4 bases from V and 5 from J; bases not matched to a gene: 14. CDR3: CASSLGGSMVSETQYF. In DNA form, the CDR3 reads TGCGCCAGCAGCCTCGGGGGGAGCATGGTCTCGGAGACCCAGTACTTC.

V gene TRBV4-1 combines with J gene TRBJ2-1; 8 bases map to TRBD2. Germline V lookup: CDR1 MGHRA, CDR2 YSYEKL. With 4 bases clipped from V and 5 bases from J, the junction kept 10 bases outside the gene matches. This CDR3 has 16 amino acids. CDR3 bases: TGCGCCAGCAGCCTCTCCAGTTGGCGGGAGGACAATGAGCAGTTCTTC. It specifies CASSLSSWREDNEQFF.

The J gene is TRBJ2-5, the V gene TRBV2; 8 nucleotides align to TRBD1. Per germline, CDR1 SNHLY and CDR2 FYNNEI. V shed 0 bases and J 3 bases; nucleotides not matched to a gene: 9. There are 17 residues in the CDR3. CDR3 in DNA: TGTGCCAGCAGTGAAGCCCCCCCATGGACAGGGAAAGAGACCCAGTACTTC. This sequence encodes CASSEAPPWTGKETQYF.

This clone showed up just once. The chain has TRBV5-1 and TRBJ2-7; D is perhaps TRBD1 (7 bases). V lost 4 bases to trimming and J lost 0 bases, with 14 bases between them. In germline, CDR1 is SGHRS, CDR2 YFSETQ. This CDR3 has 15 amino acids. The CDR3 DNA reads as TGCGCCAGCAGCGGTGCAGGGGGGACCTCCTACGAGCAGTACTTC. Translation gives CASSGAGGTSYEQYF.

This clone occurred once. The chain uses TRBV7-2 and TRBJ2-7, with TRBD1 matching 11 bases. The junction had 15 bases not matched to a gene; V was cut back by 4 bases and J by 4 bases. The CDR3 runs 18 residues. The germline gives CDR1 SGHTA, CDR2 FQGNSA. CDR3 sequence reads: CASSYRTGGGYDGYEQYF. CDR3 sequence (DNA): TGTGCCAGCAGCTACCGGACAGGGGGCGGGTATGACGGGTACGAGCAGTACTTC. Complete variable domain (other parts from reference TRBV7-2 and TRBJ2-7): GAGVSQSPSNKVTEKGKDVELRCDPISGHTALYWYRQSLGQGLEFLIYFQGNSAPDKSGLPSDRFSAERTGGSVSTLTIQRTQQEDSAVYLCASSYRTGGGYDGYEQYFGPGTRLTVT.

The chain is built from TRBV9 and TRBJ2-7; D remains ambiguous. The V and J ends lost 3 bases and 1 base respectively, with 5 bases between them. Per germline, CDR1 SGDLS and CDR2 YYNGEE. CDR3 length: 12 residues. CDR3 DNA: TGTGCCAGCAGCGCAAATTCCTACGAGCAGTACTTC. It encodes CASSANSYEQYF.